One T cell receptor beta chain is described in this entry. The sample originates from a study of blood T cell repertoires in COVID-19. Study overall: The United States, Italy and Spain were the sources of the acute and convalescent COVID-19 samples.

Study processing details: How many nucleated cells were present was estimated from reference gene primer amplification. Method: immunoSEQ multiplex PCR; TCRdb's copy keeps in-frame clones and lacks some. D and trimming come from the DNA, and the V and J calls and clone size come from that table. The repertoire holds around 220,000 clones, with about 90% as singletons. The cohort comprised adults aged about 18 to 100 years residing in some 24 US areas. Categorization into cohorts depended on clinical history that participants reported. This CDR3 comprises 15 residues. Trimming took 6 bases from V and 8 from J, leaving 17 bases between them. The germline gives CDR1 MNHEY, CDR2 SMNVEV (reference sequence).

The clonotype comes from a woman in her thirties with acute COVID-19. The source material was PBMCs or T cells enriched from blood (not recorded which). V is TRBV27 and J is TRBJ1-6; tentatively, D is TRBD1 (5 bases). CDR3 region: CASRKRGSVDSPLHF. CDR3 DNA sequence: TGTGCCAGCAGAAAAAGGGGCAGCGTGGATTCACCCCTCCACTTT.